This T cell receptor (beta chain) came from a study of shared clonotypes between healthy human individuals. For sorted subsets, about 200 ng DNA per replicate equaled 30,000 or so T cell genomes. The assay was immunoSEQ multiplex PCR, and TCRdb's table has in-frame clones only and misses some. The sample lists about 800,000 clones, about 96% seen once, with approximately 0.2% in the top ten. With regard to this clone: Its antigen remains unknown.

CD8 cells classed as naive were CD45RO-negative and positively selected for CCR7, excluding terminally differentiated effector memory CD45RA+ cells. The study, taken as a whole, reports: Sampling included only blood; tissue repertoires likely differ.

The V gene's germline CDR1 is SEHNR and CDR2 FQNEAQ (reference sequence). Trimming removed 4 bases from V and 7 bases from J, with 19 bases in between. The CDR3 runs 15 residues. Sequenced input: naive CD8+ T cells sorted from blood. This TCR came from a man aged 25 to 40 in good health. This chain joins TRBV7-9 and TRBJ1-2; D not resolved. Written as DNA, the CDR3 is TGTGCCAGCAGCTCTTTGACAAACGCGGCGGGTGGCTACACCTTC. Translation: CASSSLTNAAGGYTF.